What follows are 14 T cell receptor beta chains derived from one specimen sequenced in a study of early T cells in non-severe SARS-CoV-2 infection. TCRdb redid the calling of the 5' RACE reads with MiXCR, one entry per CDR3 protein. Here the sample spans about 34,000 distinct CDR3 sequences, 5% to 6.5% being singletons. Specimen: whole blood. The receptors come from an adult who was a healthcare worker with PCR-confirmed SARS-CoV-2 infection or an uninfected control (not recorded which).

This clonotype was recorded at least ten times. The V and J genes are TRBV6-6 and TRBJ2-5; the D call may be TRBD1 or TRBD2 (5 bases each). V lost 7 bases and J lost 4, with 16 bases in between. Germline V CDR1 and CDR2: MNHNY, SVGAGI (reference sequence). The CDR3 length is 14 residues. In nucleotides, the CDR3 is TGTGCCAGCAACTTACTAGGGGCCCCAGAGACCCAGTACTTC. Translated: CASNLLGAPETQYF.

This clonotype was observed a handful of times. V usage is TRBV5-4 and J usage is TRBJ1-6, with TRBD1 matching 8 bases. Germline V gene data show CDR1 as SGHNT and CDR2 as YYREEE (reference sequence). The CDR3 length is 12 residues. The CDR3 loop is CATGAYNSPLHF. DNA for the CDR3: TGTGCGACAGGGGCTTATAATTCACCCCTCCACTTT.

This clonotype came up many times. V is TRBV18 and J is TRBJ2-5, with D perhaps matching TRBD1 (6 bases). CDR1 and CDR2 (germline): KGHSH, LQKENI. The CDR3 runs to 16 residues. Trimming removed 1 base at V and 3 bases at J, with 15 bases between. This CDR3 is CASSPLSGHRKETQYF. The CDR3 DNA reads TGTGCCAGCTCACCACTGTCGGGACACAGAAAAGAGACCCAGTACTTC.

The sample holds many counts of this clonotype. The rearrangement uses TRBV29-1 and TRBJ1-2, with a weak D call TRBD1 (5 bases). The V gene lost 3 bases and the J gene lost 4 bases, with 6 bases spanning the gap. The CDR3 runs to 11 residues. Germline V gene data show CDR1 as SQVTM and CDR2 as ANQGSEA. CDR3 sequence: CSVDQGYGYTF. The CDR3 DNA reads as TGCAGCGTTGATCAGGGCTATGGCTACACCTTC.

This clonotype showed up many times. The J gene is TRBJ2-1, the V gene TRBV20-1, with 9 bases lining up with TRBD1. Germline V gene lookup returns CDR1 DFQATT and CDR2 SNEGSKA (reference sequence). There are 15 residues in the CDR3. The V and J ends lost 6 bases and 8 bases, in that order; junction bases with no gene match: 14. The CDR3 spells CSATRDRASSDEQFF. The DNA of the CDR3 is TGCAGTGCAACCCGGGACAGGGCTTCTAGCGATGAGCAGTTCTTC.

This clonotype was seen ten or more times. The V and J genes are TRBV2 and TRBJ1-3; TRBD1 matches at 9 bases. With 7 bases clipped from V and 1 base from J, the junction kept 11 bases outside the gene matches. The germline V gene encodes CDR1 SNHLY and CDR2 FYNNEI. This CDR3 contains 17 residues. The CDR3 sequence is CASNGGPGTGSGNTIYF. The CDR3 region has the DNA TGTGCCAGCAATGGTGGTCCCGGGACAGGGTCTGGAAACACCATATATTTT. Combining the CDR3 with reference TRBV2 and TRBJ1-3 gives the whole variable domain EPEVTQTPSHQVTQMGQEVILRCVPISNHLYFYWYRQILGQKVEFLVSFYNNEISEKSEIFDDQFSVERPDGSNFTLKIRSTKLEDSAMYFCASNGGPGTGSGNTIYFGEGSWLTVV.

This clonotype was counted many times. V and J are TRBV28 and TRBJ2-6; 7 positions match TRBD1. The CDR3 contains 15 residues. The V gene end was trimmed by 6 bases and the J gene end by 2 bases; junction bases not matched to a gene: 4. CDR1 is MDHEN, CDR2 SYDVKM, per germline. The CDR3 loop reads CASSTGVPGANVLTF. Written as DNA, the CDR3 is TGTGCCAGCAGCACAGGGGTTCCTGGGGCCAACGTCCTGACTTTC.

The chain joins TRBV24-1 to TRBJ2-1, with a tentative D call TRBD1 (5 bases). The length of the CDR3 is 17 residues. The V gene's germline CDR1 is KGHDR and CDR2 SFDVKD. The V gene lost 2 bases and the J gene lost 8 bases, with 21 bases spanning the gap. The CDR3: CATSDSVYPQGVDEQFF. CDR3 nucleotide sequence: TGTGCCACCAGTGATTCCGTTTATCCCCAGGGTGTGGATGAGCAGTTCTTC.

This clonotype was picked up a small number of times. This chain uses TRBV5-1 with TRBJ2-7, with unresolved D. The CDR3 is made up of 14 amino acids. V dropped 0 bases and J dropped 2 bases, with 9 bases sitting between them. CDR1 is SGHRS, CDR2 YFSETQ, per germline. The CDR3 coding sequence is TGCGCCAGCAGCTTGGGGGGTGTGACCTACGAGCAGTACTTC. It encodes CASSLGGVTYEQYF.

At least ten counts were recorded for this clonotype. The CDR3 reads CAARQAGQETQYF. The CDR3 DNA reads TGTGCCGCCCGACAAGCAGGGCAAGAGACCCAGTACTTC. V gene TRBV10-3 combines with J gene TRBJ2-5; D possibly corresponds to TRBD1 (5 bases). CDR3 length equals 13 residues. Between the trimmed V and J ends, which lost 11 bases and 2 bases, there was a span of 15 bases. Germline lookup yields CDR1 ENHRY and CDR2 SYGVKD.

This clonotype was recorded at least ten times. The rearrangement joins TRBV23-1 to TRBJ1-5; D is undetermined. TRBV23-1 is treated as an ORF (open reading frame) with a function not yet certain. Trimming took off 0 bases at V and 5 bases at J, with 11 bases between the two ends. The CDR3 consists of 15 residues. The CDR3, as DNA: TGCGCCAGCAGTCAATCCCTCAGCGGAGATCAGCCCCAGCATTTT. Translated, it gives CASSQSLSGDQPQHF.

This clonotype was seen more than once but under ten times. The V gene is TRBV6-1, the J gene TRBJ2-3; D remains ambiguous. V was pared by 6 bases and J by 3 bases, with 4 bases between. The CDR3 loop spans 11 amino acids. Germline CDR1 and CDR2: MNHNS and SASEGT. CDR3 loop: CASSQTDTQYF. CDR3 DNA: TGTGCCAGCAGCCAGACAGATACGCAGTATTTT.

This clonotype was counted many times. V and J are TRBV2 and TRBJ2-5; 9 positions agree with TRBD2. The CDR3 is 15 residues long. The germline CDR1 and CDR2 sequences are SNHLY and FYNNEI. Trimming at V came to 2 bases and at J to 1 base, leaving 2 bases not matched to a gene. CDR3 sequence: CASSESSGAQETQYF. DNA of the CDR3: TGTGCCAGCAGTGAATCTAGCGGGGCCCAAGAGACCCAGTACTTC.

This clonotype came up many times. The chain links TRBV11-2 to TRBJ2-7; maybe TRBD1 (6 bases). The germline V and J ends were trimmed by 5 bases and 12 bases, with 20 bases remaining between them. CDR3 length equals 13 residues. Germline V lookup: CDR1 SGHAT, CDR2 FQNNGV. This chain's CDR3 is CASSANRDRSVYF. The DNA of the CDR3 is TGTGCCAGCAGCGCCAACAGGGATAGGAGCGTGTACTTC.